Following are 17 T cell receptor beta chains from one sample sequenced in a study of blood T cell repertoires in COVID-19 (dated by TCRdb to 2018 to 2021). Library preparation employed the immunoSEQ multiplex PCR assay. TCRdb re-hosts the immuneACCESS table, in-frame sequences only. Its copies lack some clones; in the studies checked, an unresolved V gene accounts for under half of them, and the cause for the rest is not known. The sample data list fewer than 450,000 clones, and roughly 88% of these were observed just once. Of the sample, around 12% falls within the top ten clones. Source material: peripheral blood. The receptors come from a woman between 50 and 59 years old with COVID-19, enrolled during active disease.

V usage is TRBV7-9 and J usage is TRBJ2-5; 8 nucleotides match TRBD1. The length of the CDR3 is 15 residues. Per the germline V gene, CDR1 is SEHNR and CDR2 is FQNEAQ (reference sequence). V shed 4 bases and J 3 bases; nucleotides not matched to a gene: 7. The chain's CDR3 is CASSSYRGVEETQYF. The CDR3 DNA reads TGTGCCAGCAGCTCTTACAGGGGGGTCGAAGAGACCCAGTACTTC.

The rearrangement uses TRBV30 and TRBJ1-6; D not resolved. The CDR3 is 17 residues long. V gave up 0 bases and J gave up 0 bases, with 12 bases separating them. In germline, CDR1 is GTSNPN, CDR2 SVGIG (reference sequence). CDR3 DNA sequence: TGTGCCTGGAGTGTACAGATAGTAAGCTCCTATAATTCACCCCTCCACTTT. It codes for CAWSVQIVSSYNSPLHF.

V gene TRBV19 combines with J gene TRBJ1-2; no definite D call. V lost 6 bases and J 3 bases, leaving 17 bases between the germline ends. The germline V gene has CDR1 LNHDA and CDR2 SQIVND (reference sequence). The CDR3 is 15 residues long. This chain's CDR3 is CASSPWAQDDYGYTF. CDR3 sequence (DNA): TGTGCCAGTAGCCCGTGGGCACAAGATGACTATGGCTACACCTTC.

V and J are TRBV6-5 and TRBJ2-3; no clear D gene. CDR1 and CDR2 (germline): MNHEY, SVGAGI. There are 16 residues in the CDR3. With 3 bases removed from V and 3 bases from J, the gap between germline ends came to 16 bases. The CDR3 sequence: CASSYRLAPTTDTQYF. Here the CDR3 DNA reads TGTGCCAGCAGTTATCGCCTCGCCCCGACAACAGATACGCAGTATTTT.

CDR3 sequence: CASSQGGGIKPQHF. Here the CDR3 DNA reads TGCGCCAGCAGCCAAGGAGGAGGGATCAAGCCCCAGCATTTT. The chain carries TRBV4-1 and TRBJ1-5; D gene unclear. Between the trimmed V and J ends, which lost 1 base and 8 bases, there was a span of 12 bases. Germline lookup yields CDR1 MGHRA and CDR2 YSYEKL. The length of the CDR3 is 14 residues.

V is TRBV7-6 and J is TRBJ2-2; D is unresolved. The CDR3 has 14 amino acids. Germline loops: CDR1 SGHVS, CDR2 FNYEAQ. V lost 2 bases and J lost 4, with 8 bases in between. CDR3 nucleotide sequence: TGTGCCAGCAGCTTACTTCTCGGCACCGGGGAGCTGTTTTTT. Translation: CASSLLLGTGELFF.

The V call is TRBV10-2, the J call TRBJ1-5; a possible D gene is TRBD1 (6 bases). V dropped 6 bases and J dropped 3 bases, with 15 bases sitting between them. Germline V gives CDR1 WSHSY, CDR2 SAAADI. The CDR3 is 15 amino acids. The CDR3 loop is CASRGGDRSNQPQHF. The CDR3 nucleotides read TGCGCCAGCAGAGGGGGGGATCGTTCCAATCAGCCCCAGCATTTT.

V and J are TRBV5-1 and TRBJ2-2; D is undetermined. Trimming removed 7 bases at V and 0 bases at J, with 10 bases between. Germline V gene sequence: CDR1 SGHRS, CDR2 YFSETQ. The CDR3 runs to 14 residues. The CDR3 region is CASGGQTNTGELFF. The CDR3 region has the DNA TGCGCCAGCGGCGGTCAGACGAACACCGGGGAGCTGTTTTTT.

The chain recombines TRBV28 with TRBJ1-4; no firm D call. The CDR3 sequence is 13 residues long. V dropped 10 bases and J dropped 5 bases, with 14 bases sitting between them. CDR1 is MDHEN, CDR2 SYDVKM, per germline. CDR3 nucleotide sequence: TGTGCCACCGGACTGCCTGTCAATGAAAAACTGTTTTTT. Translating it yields CATGLPVNEKLFF. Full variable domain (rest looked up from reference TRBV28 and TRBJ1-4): DVKVTQSSRYLVKRTGEKVFLECVQDMDHENMFWYRQDPGLGLRLIYFSYDVKMKEKGDIPEGYSVSREKKERFSLILESASTNQTSMYLCATGLPVNEKLFFGSGTQLSVL.

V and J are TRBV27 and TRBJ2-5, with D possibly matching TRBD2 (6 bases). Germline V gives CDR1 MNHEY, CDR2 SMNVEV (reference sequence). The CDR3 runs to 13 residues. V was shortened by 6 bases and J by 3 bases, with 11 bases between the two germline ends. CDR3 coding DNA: TGTGCCAGCAGCTATAGCGGTAAAGAGACCCAGTACTTC. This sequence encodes CASSYSGKETQYF.

The CDR3 protein is CATSDWTGAAYGYTF. In DNA form, the CDR3 reads TGTGCCACCAGTGACTGGACAGGGGCAGCCTATGGCTACACCTTC. This rearrangement joins TRBV24-1 to TRBJ1-2, with 9 bases matching TRBD1. This CDR3 comprises 15 residues. V dropped 4 bases and J dropped 4; count of bases not matched to a gene: 6. Germline CDR1 KGHDR, CDR2 SFDVKD.

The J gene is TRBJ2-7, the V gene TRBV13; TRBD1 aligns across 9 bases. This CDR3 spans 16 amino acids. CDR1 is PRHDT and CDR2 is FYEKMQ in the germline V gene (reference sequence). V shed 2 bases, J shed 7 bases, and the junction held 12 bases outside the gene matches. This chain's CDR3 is CASSLYPGQGVGEQYF. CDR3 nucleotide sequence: TGTGCCAGCAGCTTATATCCGGGACAGGGTGTGGGGGAGCAGTACTTC.

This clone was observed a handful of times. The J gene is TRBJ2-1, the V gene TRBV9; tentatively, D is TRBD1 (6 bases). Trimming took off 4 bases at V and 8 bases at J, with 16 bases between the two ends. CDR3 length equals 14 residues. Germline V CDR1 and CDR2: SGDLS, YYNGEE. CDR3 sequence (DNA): TGTGCCAGCAGCCTGACACAGGGTACCTATGAGCAGTTCTTC. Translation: CASSLTQGTYEQFF.

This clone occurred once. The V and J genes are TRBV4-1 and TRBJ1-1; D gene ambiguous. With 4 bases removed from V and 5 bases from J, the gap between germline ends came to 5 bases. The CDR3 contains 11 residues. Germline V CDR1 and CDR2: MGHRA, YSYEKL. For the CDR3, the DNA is TGCGCCAGCAGCCGCGGAACTGAAGCTTTCTTT. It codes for CASSRGTEAFF.

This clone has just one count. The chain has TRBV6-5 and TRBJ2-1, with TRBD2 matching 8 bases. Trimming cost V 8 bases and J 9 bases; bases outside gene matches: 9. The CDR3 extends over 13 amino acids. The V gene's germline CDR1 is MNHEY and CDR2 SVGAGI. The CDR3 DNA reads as TGTGCCAGCTGGGCTAGCGGGCGCCGTGAGCAGTTCTTC. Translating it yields CASWASGRREQFF.

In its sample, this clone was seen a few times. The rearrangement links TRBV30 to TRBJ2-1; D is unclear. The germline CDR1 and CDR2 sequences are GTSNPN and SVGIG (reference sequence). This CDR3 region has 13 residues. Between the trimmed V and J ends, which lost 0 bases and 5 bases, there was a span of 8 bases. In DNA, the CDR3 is TGTGCCTGGAGTGTAGAGCTGCACAATGAGCAGTTCTTC. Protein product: CAWSVELHNEQFF.

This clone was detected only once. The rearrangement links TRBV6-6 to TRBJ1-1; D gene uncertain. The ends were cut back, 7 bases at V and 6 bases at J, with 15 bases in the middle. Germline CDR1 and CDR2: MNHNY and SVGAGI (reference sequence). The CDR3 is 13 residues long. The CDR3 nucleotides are TGTGCCAGCATCTCTCCTGGGAGCGCTGAAGCTTTCTTT. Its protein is CASISPGSAEAFF.